The 21 T cell receptor beta chains in this list originate from one sample, sequenced in a study of blood T cell repertoires in COVID-19. Profiled with immunoSEQ multiplex PCR; TCRdb holds only in-frame clones, not every one. The sample has roughly 250,000 clones, 75% to 90% seen once. The source material was PBMCs or T cells enriched from blood (not recorded which). The receptors here all came from a woman in her twenties or thirties who had recovered from COVID-19.

J is TRBJ1-4 and V is TRBV30; D is perhaps TRBD1 (6 bases). The germline gives CDR1 GTSNPN, CDR2 SVGIG (reference sequence). V was pared by 4 bases and J by 8 bases, with 17 bases between. CDR3 length equals 14 residues. CDR3 amino acids: CAWINRAVGEKLFF. The CDR3 DNA sequence: TGTGCCTGGATTAACAGGGCGGTAGGCGAAAAACTGTTTTTT.

The CDR3 sequence: CASSPSTGHYGYTF. The CDR3 DNA reads as TGTGCCAGCAGCCCCTCCACAGGTCACTATGGCTACACCTTC. The rearrangement links TRBV27 to TRBJ1-2; D is possibly TRBD1 (5 bases). Germline loops: CDR1 MNHEY, CDR2 SMNVEV (reference sequence). V lost 6 bases and J 3 bases, leaving 14 bases between the germline ends. CDR3 length: 14 residues.

The chain employs TRBV2 and TRBJ1-3; D is ambiguous. Trimming took 2 bases from V and 11 from J, leaving 13 bases between them. There are 13 residues in the CDR3. Germline CDR1 is SNHLY and CDR2 is FYNNEI. CDR3 DNA: TGTGCCAGCAGTGAATTCGAGAATCAGGCCATATATTTT. Translation: CASSEFENQAIYF.

V and J are TRBV3-1 (or the pseudogene TRBV3-2) and TRBJ1-3; D unclear. Germline CDR1 LGHDT, CDR2 YNNKEL (reference sequence). The ends were cut back, 1 base at V and 3 bases at J, with 10 bases in the middle. The CDR3 sequence is 15 residues long. The CDR3 DNA follows: TGTGCCAGCAGCCAAGGGTTAGGCGGTGGAAACACCATATATTTT. Amino acids: CASSQGLGGGNTIYF.

The chain couples TRBV7-9 to TRBJ1-6; no reliable D call. CDR1 SEHNR and CDR2 FQNEAQ come from the germline V gene (reference sequence). This CDR3 is built from 13 residues. V was pared by 4 bases and J by 7 bases, with 8 bases between. CDR3 sequence: CASSSQSNSPLHF. As DNA, the CDR3 is TGTGCCAGCAGCTCACAGTCCAATTCACCCCTCCACTTT. The full variable domain, in which reference TRBV7-9 and TRBJ1-6 provide the parts outside the CDR3, is DTGVSQNPRHKITKRGQNVTFRCDPISEHNRLYWYRQTLGQGPEFLTYFQNEAQLEKSRLLSDRFSAERPKGSFSTLEIQRTEQGDSAMYLCASSSQSNSPLHFGNGTRLTVT.

The V call is TRBV18, the J call TRBJ1-2, with no clear D. The ends were cut back, 2 bases at V and 4 bases at J, with 8 bases in the middle. The V gene's germline CDR1 is KGHSH and CDR2 LQKENI. This CDR3 comprises 13 residues. The DNA of the CDR3 is TGTGCCAGCTCACCAACAGAGAGCTATGGCTACACCTTC. Amino acids: CASSPTESYGYTF.

The V and J genes are TRBV16 and TRBJ2-7, with 12 bases fitting TRBD2. With V trimmed by 1 base and J by 0 bases, 4 bases remained unmatched. The CDR3 runs 17 residues. CDR1 is KGHSY and CDR2 is FQNENV in the germline V gene. CDR3 in amino acids: CASSQFPSGRASYEQYF. The CDR3 nucleotides are TGTGCCAGCAGCCAATTCCCTAGCGGGAGGGCCTCCTACGAGCAGTACTTC.

The rearrangement uses TRBV3-1 (or the pseudogene TRBV3-2) and TRBJ2-3, with unresolved D. Germline V gene sequence: CDR1 LGHDT, CDR2 YNNKEL (reference sequence). Trimming left V 5 bases short and J 0 bases short, with 9 bases between. This CDR3 spans 14 amino acids. The CDR3 nucleotides read TGTGCCAGCAGCTCCAGGCTAAGCACAGATACGCAGTATTTT. This gives the protein CASSSRLSTDTQYF.

V gene TRBV10-3 combines with J gene TRBJ1-1, with TRBD1 identical over 9 bases. The V gene's germline CDR1 is ENHRY and CDR2 SYGVKD. CDR3 length equals 15 residues. The trim removed 3 bases at V and 1 base at J, leaving 3 bases unmatched. CDR3 in amino acids: CAISEQGQGNTEAFF. Written as DNA, the CDR3 is TGTGCCATCAGTGAACAGGGACAGGGGAACACTGAAGCTTTCTTT.

The rearrangement uses TRBV28 and TRBJ2-7, with 7 bases lining up with TRBD2. Losses at the gene ends were 2 bases for V and 7 bases for J; bases not matched to a gene: 5. The CDR3 consists of 13 residues. Germline CDR1 and CDR2: MDHEN and SYDVKM. CDR3 sequence: CASSLGQGGEQYF. CDR3 in DNA: TGTGCCAGCAGTTTAGGTCAGGGAGGGGAGCAGTACTTC.

As DNA, the CDR3 is TGTGCCAGCAGCCAAGATCCTTTTACAGGAATAAACTATGGCTACACCTTC. The encoded protein is CASSQDPFTGINYGYTF. The chain recombines TRBV3-1 (or the pseudogene TRBV3-2) with TRBJ1-2; D is perhaps TRBD1 (5 bases). Trimming pared 0 bases from V and 2 bases from J, leaving 16 bases between. The CDR3 is 17 amino acids. Germline loops: CDR1 LGHDT, CDR2 YNNKEL (reference sequence).

The chain combines TRBV7-9 with TRBJ2-7; TRBD2 might be the D (5 bases). CDR1 and CDR2 (germline): SEHNR, FQNEAQ (reference sequence). The V end was cut by 2 bases, the J end by 3 bases, with 17 bases between. The CDR3 is 16 amino acids. The CDR3 DNA sequence: TGTGCCAGCAGCTTAACTCTGGGGAGTACAGACTACGAGCAGTACTTC. It codes for CASSLTLGSTDYEQYF.

This chain connects TRBV29-1 to TRBJ1-1; 10 bases map to TRBD1. The CDR3 runs 14 residues. Germline V gene lookup returns CDR1 SQVTM and CDR2 ANQGSEA. Trimming at V came to 4 bases and at J to 13 bases, leaving 15 bases not matched to a gene. This chain's CDR3 is CSVGKIRDRGIDFF. In nucleotides, the CDR3 is TGCAGCGTTGGTAAGATCCGGGACAGGGGCATTGATTTCTTT.

The genes are TRBV19 and TRBJ1-4, with D perhaps TRBD1 (6 bases). CDR1 is LNHDA and CDR2 is SQIVND in the germline V gene (reference sequence). The CDR3 consists of 14 residues. Trimming pared 4 bases from V and 8 bases from J, leaving 14 bases between. The CDR3, as DNA: TGTGCCAGTAGTAAGAGGGGGGGCGAGGAAAAACTGTTTTTT. Its translation: CASSKRGGEEKLFF. The whole variable domain, remainder taken from reference TRBV19 and TRBJ1-4, is DGGITQSPKYLFRKEGQNVTLSCEQNLNHDAMYWYRQDPGQGLRLIYYSQIVNDFQKGDIAEGYSVSREKKESFPLTVTSAQKNPTAFYLCASSKRGGEEKLFFGSGTQLSVL.

V gene TRBV7-9 combines with J gene TRBJ2-2, with 9 bases identical to TRBD2. The germline gives CDR1 SEHNR, CDR2 FQNEAQ (reference sequence). This CDR3 is 17 amino acids long. Germline trimming cut 5 bases from V and 3 bases from J; bases unmatched to any gene: 10. CDR3 nucleotide sequence: TGTGCCAGCAGCCGACCTCTAGCGGGAATGCACACCGGGGAGCTGTTTTTT. Protein product: CASSRPLAGMHTGELFF.

V usage is TRBV19 and J usage is TRBJ1-5, with D possibly being TRBD1 (6 bases). The V end lost 1 base, the J end lost 0 bases, and 22 bases lay between the germline ends. The V gene's germline CDR1 is LNHDA and CDR2 SQIVND (reference sequence). The CDR3 extends over 20 amino acids. The CDR3 sequence: CASSIGWFGRGLYSNQPQHF. CDR3 in DNA: TGTGCCAGTAGTATAGGATGGTTCGGCAGGGGACTATATAGCAATCAGCCCCAGCATTTT.

V is TRBV4-2 and J is TRBJ2-5; the D gene is possibly TRBD2 (7 bases). This CDR3 spans 15 amino acids. The ends were cut back, 1 base at V and 5 bases at J, with 14 bases in the middle. In germline, CDR1 is LGHNA, CDR2 YNFKEQ. The CDR3 DNA reads as TGTGCCAGCAGCCAAGTCGGCGGGGGCAGGGAGACCCAGTACTTC. Translated, it gives CASSQVGGGRETQYF.

The rearrangement links TRBV28 to TRBJ1-5, with TRBD1 matching 8 bases. CDR3 size: 17 residues. Unmatched junction bases numbered 15, after V lost 6 bases and J lost 5 bases. Looked up from germline, CDR1 is MDHEN and CDR2 is SYDVKM. The CDR3 region has the DNA TGTGCCAGCAGCCTCACAGGGGGGGGGTATTCCGATCAGCCCCAGCATTTT. It yields the protein CASSLTGGGYSDQPQHF. The full variable domain, with the rest looked up from reference TRBV28 and TRBJ1-5, is DVKVTQSSRYLVKRTGEKVFLECVQDMDHENMFWYRQDPGLGLRLIYFSYDVKMKEKGDIPEGYSVSREKKERFSLILESASTNQTSMYLCASSLTGGGYSDQPQHFGDGTRLSIL.

The V and J genes are TRBV28 and TRBJ1-2; the D is unclear. Trimming removed 6 bases from V and 2 bases from J, with 13 bases in between. This CDR3 has 14 residues. Germline CDR1 and CDR2: MDHEN and SYDVKM. In DNA form, the CDR3 reads TGTGCCAGCAGATTCCCAGCGGCCAACTATGGCTACACCTTC. It yields the protein CASRFPAANYGYTF.

This clone was observed a few times. V and J are TRBV6-5 and TRBJ1-1, with 10 bases lining up with TRBD1. Per the germline V gene, CDR1 is MNHEY and CDR2 is SVGAGI. This CDR3 comprises 14 residues. V gave up 6 bases and J gave up 3 bases; unmatched junction bases: 4. CDR3 coding DNA: TGTGCCAGCAGGACAGGGGGCGCCGACACTGAAGCTTTCTTT. It translates to CASRTGGADTEAFF.

The V call is TRBV9, the J call TRBJ1-3, with no clear D. Germline loops: CDR1 SGDLS, CDR2 YYNGEE. The CDR3 runs 16 residues. V lost 3 bases and J lost 1, with 14 bases in between. CDR3: CASSARTYQSGNTIYF. DNA for the CDR3: TGTGCCAGCAGCGCGCGGACTTATCAATCTGGAAACACCATATATTTT.